This entry describes one T cell receptor beta chain. The record originates from a study of technical replicates of blood from a handful of donors. Clones were read by immunoSEQ multiplex PCR, and TCRdb kept only the in-frame ones, dropping some. The sample records 50,000 to 80,000 clones, around nine tenths being singletons. Germline-derived CDR1 and CDR2 are ENHRY and SYGVKD. The CDR3 is made up of 16 amino acids. The junction had 10 bases not matched to a gene; V was cut back by 2 bases and J by 8 bases. This receptor was taken from a human donor in good health. Some clones in this sample may be carry-over from other donors' samples. The J gene is TRBJ2-1, the V gene TRBV10-3; 9 bases are a match to TRBD1. Sample: PBMCs. The CDR3 here is CAISERRQGGEDEQFF. The DNA for the CDR3 is TGTGCCATCAGTGAGCGCAGACAGGGGGGAGAAGATGAGCAGTTCTTC.